The 24 T cell receptor beta chains presented below share a single source sample, sequenced in a study of blood T cell repertoires in COVID-19. TCRdb's copy holds only in-frame clones and misses some; the assay was immunoSEQ multiplex PCR. This sample has nearly 100,000 clones; approximately 86% occur once, and the top ten carry roughly 1.7%. The sequenced sample was peripheral blood. The receptors here all came from an elderly man with acute or convalescent COVID-19.

The chain couples TRBV2 to TRBJ2-5; TRBD2 matches at 9 bases. CDR3 length equals 16 residues. J was trimmed by 7 bases and V by 7 bases; bases with no gene match: 16. Germline CDR1 SNHLY, CDR2 FYNNEI. The DNA of the CDR3 is TGTGCCAGCACTACAGGGAGACTAGCGGCAATGGGGACCCAGTACTTC. Amino acid sequence: CASTTGRLAAMGTQYF.

This rearrangement joins TRBV24-1 to TRBJ1-5, with 8 positions matching TRBD1. The CDR3 sequence is 15 residues long. The J segment lost 7 bases and the V segment lost 2 bases, leaving 6 bases of the junction unmatched. Per the germline V gene, CDR1 is KGHDR and CDR2 is SFDVKD. CDR3 DNA: TGTGCCACCAGTGATTCAGGGGGCGCGGAGCAGCCCCAGCATTTT. Its protein product is CATSDSGGAEQPQHF.

The rearrangement links TRBV7-9 to TRBJ1-3; D may be TRBD1 (5 bases). Germline V gene data show CDR1 as SEHNR and CDR2 as FQNEAQ (reference sequence). This CDR3 comprises 16 residues. Trimming shortened V by 5 bases and J by 0 bases, and 14 bases separated the two germline ends. CDR3 DNA: TGTGCCAGCAGCCGGCGACAGCCGATCTCTGGAAACACCATATATTTT. Protein product: CASSRRQPISGNTIYF.

The genes are TRBV4-1 and TRBJ2-7; 14 positions agree with TRBD2. CDR1 and CDR2 from the germline V gene are MGHRA and YSYEKL. Unmatched junction bases numbered 11, after V lost 0 bases and J lost 4 bases. CDR3 length: 19 amino acids. CDR3 DNA: TGCGCCAGCAGCCAAGAAAGTTTTGGGACTAGCGGGAGTCAATACGAGCAGTACTTC. Residues: CASSQESFGTSGSQYEQYF.

The V gene is TRBV7-2, the J gene TRBJ2-7; weak D call: TRBD1 (5 bases). The germline V gene encodes CDR1 SGHTA and CDR2 FQGNSA. The CDR3 loop spans 15 amino acids. With 2 bases removed from V and 5 bases from J, the gap between germline ends came to 16 bases. The CDR3 region has the DNA TGTGCCAGCAGCTTATCCCAGCAGGGTGCCCACGAGCAGTACTTC. This translates into CASSLSQQGAHEQYF.

The V gene is TRBV6-2 or TRBV6-3, the J gene TRBJ2-7; 8 bases map to TRBD1. The CDR3 length is 16 residues. Germline V gene data show CDR1 as MNHEY and CDR2 as SVGEGT. V lost 6 bases, J lost 3 bases, and 13 bases stayed unmatched. CDR3 sequence: CASSRRTGRSLYEQYF. As DNA, the CDR3 is TGTGCCAGCAGCCGACGGACAGGGAGGTCCCTCTACGAGCAGTACTTC.

This chain connects TRBV5-1 to TRBJ2-5, with 8 bases aligning to TRBD1. The germline V gene has CDR1 SGHRS and CDR2 YFSETQ. V was pared by 5 bases and J by 3 bases, with 6 bases of the junction left unmatched. The CDR3 runs 14 residues. CDR3: CASSWDRRKETQYF. CDR3 DNA sequence: TGCGCCAGCAGTTGGGACAGGAGAAAAGAGACCCAGTACTTC.

This clone was seen a handful of times. The chain has TRBV29-1 and TRBJ2-1; 8 bases fit TRBD2. Per germline, CDR1 SQVTM and CDR2 ANQGSEA. The CDR3 runs 13 residues. V was clipped by 7 bases and J by 2 bases; unmatched bases: 4. The CDR3 DNA is TGCAGCGCCAGCGGGAGTACCTACAATGAGCAGTTCTTC. Protein sequence: CSASGSTYNEQFF.

The chain uses TRBV5-4 and TRBJ2-5; D is possibly TRBD1 (5 bases). The V gene's germline CDR1 is SGHNT and CDR2 YYREEE (reference sequence). The ends were cut back, 4 bases at V and 5 bases at J, with 12 bases in the middle. CDR3 length: 13 residues. The CDR3 coding sequence is TGTGCCAGCAGCCTTCCAGGGTGGGAGACCCAGTACTTC. Encoded protein: CASSLPGWETQYF.

V and J are TRBV27 and TRBJ1-3, with D hard to call. From germline, CDR1 is MNHEY and CDR2 SMNVEV (reference sequence). The CDR3 contains 13 residues. V was cut by 5 bases and J by 4 bases, with 9 bases left in between. CDR3 amino acids: CASSPGTGNTIYF. The CDR3 bases are TGTGCCAGCAGTCCGGGAACCGGAAACACCATATATTTT.

This rearrangement joins TRBV3-1 (or the pseudogene TRBV3-2) to TRBJ1-2; the match to TRBD1 covers 9 bases. This CDR3 is built from 15 residues. Trimming cost V 5 bases and J 8 bases; bases outside gene matches: 12. Germline values: CDR1 LGHDT, CDR2 YNNKEL (reference sequence). CDR3 DNA: TGTGCCAGCAGCTCGCTGGGACAGGGTTTTGGCGGCTACACCTTC. It encodes CASSSLGQGFGGYTF.

This chain connects TRBV9 to TRBJ1-2, with unresolved D. The CDR3 length is 14 residues. Germline CDR1 SGDLS, CDR2 YYNGEE. The ends were cut back, 0 bases at V and 7 bases at J, with 13 bases in the middle. The CDR3 loop reads CASSVDQVLGGYTF. As DNA, the CDR3 is TGTGCCAGCAGCGTAGATCAGGTCCTCGGTGGCTACACCTTC. Full variable domain (missing parts from reference TRBV9 and TRBJ1-2): DSGVTQTPKHLITATGQRVTLRCSPRSGDLSVYWYQQSLDQGLQFLIQYYNGEERAKGNILERFSAQQFPDLHSELNLSSLELGDSALYFCASSVDQVLGGYTFGSGTRLTVV.

V gene TRBV5-4 combines with J gene TRBJ2-1; 7 bases map to TRBD2. Per germline, CDR1 SGHNT and CDR2 YYREEE (reference sequence). The V gene end was trimmed by 0 bases and the J gene end by 1 base; junction bases not matched to a gene: 7. The CDR3 length is 17 residues. The CDR3 region is CASSLAGGTSSYNEQFF. The CDR3, as DNA: TGTGCCAGCAGCTTGGCCGGGGGGACTTCTTCCTACAATGAGCAGTTCTTC.

The V gene is TRBV5-5, the J gene TRBJ1-4, with 9 nucleotides matching TRBD1. The junction had 8 bases not matched to a gene; V was cut back by 6 bases and J by 5 bases. The CDR3 loop spans 15 amino acids. Looked up from germline, CDR1 is SGHKS and CDR2 is YYEKEE (reference sequence). CDR3: CASKTTGTGNEKLFF. The CDR3 DNA follows: TGTGCCAGCAAGACCACCGGGACAGGGAATGAAAAACTGTTTTTT.

Here the CDR3 reads CSVVIASYNEQFF. Written as DNA, the CDR3 is TGCAGCGTTGTGATAGCGTCCTACAATGAGCAGTTCTTC. The rearrangement joins TRBV29-1 to TRBJ2-1; perhaps TRBD2 as D (5 bases). Germline values: CDR1 SQVTM, CDR2 ANQGSEA. The CDR3 spans 13 residues. Trimming took 4 bases from V and 1 from J, leaving 8 bases between them.

This chain connects TRBV4-1 to TRBJ1-4; 7 bases align to TRBD1. The CDR3 loop spans 15 amino acids. Looked up from germline, CDR1 is MGHRA and CDR2 is YSYEKL. V was clipped by 1 base and J by 4 bases; unmatched bases: 3. The CDR3 sequence is CASSQGQGDNEKLFF. The CDR3 coding sequence is TGCGCCAGCAGCCAAGGGCAGGGGGATAATGAAAAACTGTTTTTT.

With regard to this clone: At the DNA level, this CDR3 is encoded by other sequences in the same sample as well. The V and J genes are TRBV28 and TRBJ2-7; D is uncertain. V was cut by 6 bases and J by 0 bases, with 12 bases left in between. This CDR3 contains 14 residues. In germline, CDR1 is MDHEN, CDR2 SYDVKM. Written as DNA, the CDR3 is TGTGCCAGCAGCCCCGTAATTTCCTCCTACGAGCAGTACTTC. Its translation: CASSPVISSYEQYF.

This rearrangement joins TRBV6-5 to TRBJ1-6; TRBD1 agrees at 8 bases. J was trimmed by 7 bases and V by 6 bases; bases with no gene match: 8. Germline CDR1 is MNHEY and CDR2 is SVGAGI. This CDR3 is 15 amino acids long. This CDR3 is CASRLRQGNNSPLHF. The CDR3 DNA reads TGTGCCAGCAGACTTCGACAGGGGAACAATTCACCCCTCCACTTT.

This chain joins TRBV27 and TRBJ1-5; D remains ambiguous. The V gene lost 0 bases and the J gene lost 5 bases, with 11 bases spanning the gap. CDR3 size: 15 residues. Germline CDR1 MNHEY, CDR2 SMNVEV (reference sequence). The CDR3 here is CASSLSVAFDQPQHF. The CDR3 coding sequence is TGTGCCAGCAGTTTATCGGTAGCCTTTGATCAGCCCCAGCATTTT.

This chain joins TRBV15 and TRBJ2-5; the match to TRBD2 covers 10 bases. V dropped 4 bases and J dropped 5; count of bases not matched to a gene: 22. The CDR3 extends over 20 amino acids. Germline V CDR1 and CDR2: LNHNV, YYDKDF (reference sequence). The CDR3 reads CATSNEYQSKAGGPGETQYF. As DNA, the CDR3 is TGTGCCACCAGCAACGAGTACCAAAGTAAAGCGGGAGGGCCGGGGGAGACCCAGTACTTC.

This clone was found a few times. V usage is TRBV7-2 and J usage is TRBJ2-3; the match to TRBD1 covers 7 bases. V lost 5 bases and J lost 4; bases outside the gene matches: 6. The CDR3 covers 14 residues. Germline CDR1 and CDR2: SGHTA and FQGNSA. CDR3 DNA sequence: TGTGCCAGCAGCCGGGGACAGAGGGCAGATACGCAGTATTTT. It translates to CASSRGQRADTQYF.

This chain links TRBV10-3 with TRBJ1-5; no clear D. Trimming cost V 0 bases and J 4 bases, with 7 bases left between them. Germline-derived CDR1 and CDR2 are ENHRY and SYGVKD. The CDR3 runs 14 residues. The CDR3 DNA reads TGTGCCATCAGTGAGTCTACAGTTAATCAGCCCCAGCATTTT. Translating gives CAISESTVNQPQHF.

The chain couples TRBV7-2 to TRBJ1-1, with D perhaps matching TRBD1 (6 bases). With 3 bases removed from V and 0 bases from J, the gap between germline ends came to 11 bases. The germline gives CDR1 SGHTA, CDR2 FQGNSA. The CDR3 contains 15 residues. The CDR3 region is CASSFPAGVNTEAFF. The CDR3, as DNA: TGTGCCAGCAGCTTCCCGGCAGGGGTGAACACTGAAGCTTTCTTT.

This chain connects TRBV11-3 to TRBJ2-3; tentative D call: TRBD1 (6 bases). This CDR3 comprises 14 residues. V shed 5 bases and J shed 3 bases, with 12 bases lying between them. Germline V lookup: CDR1 SGHNT, CDR2 YENEEA. DNA of the CDR3: TGTGCCAGCAGCCTGGGGCAGGGGACAGATACGCAGTATTTT. This encodes CASSLGQGTDTQYF.